This passage covers 28 T cell receptor beta chains from one sample sequenced in a study of blood T cell repertoires in COVID-19. Repertoires were generated with immunoSEQ multiplex PCR, while TCRdb's copy carries only in-frame clones and drops some. The profile shows about 440,000 clones, around 88% of them singletons. The sequenced sample was peripheral blood. These receptors were collected from a woman aged 45-65 years with COVID-19, enrolled during active disease.

The rearrangement uses TRBV5-1 and TRBJ1-5; TRBD1 is a possible D gene (6 bases). Germline lookup yields CDR1 SGHRS and CDR2 YFSETQ. V lost 1 base to trimming and J lost 7 bases, with 12 bases between them. This CDR3 is built from 14 residues. CDR3 DNA: TGCGCCAGCAGCTTGTCAGGGGATGGGCAGCCCCAGCATTTT. Its translation is CASSLSGDGQPQHF.

The rearrangement links TRBV6-5 to TRBJ2-2; D is possibly TRBD1 (5 bases). Trimming stripped 0 bases from V and 6 bases from J, with 8 bases between. Germline V gives CDR1 MNHEY, CDR2 SVGAGI. The CDR3 is 14 amino acids. The CDR3, as DNA: TGTGCCAGCAGTTACTCACCAGGGTCCGGGGAGCTGTTTTTT. Its protein product is CASSYSPGSGELFF.

A single count supports this clone. V gene TRBV7-9 combines with J gene TRBJ1-2; D is unresolved. Germline CDR1 is SEHNR and CDR2 is FQNEAQ (reference sequence). Trimming pared 2 bases from V and 6 bases from J, leaving 16 bases between. The CDR3 length is 15 residues. The CDR3 spells CASSLLGIGENGYTF. The CDR3 region has the DNA TGTGCCAGCAGCTTACTCGGCATCGGGGAAAATGGCTACACCTTC.

The chain links TRBV7-2 to TRBJ2-3; tentative D call: TRBD1 (6 bases). Deletions cut 0 bases from V and 4 bases from J, with 8 bases between. This CDR3 has 14 residues. From germline, CDR1 is SGHTA and CDR2 FQGNSA. CDR3 nucleotides: TGTGCCAGCAGCTTAGCGGGGGCTGCAGATACGCAGTATTTT. Residues: CASSLAGAADTQYF.

This chain uses TRBV19 with TRBJ1-4, with D tentatively TRBD1 (6 bases). Trimming shortened V by 6 bases and J by 8 bases, and 16 bases separated the two germline ends. There are 14 residues in the CDR3. CDR1 is LNHDA, CDR2 SQIVND, per germline (reference sequence). CDR3 sequence: CASRPTGSGEKLFF. In nucleotides, the CDR3 is TGTGCCAGTAGGCCAACAGGGTCAGGCGAAAAACTGTTTTTT.

The rearrangement links TRBV4-1 to TRBJ1-1, with unresolved D. Germline values: CDR1 MGHRA, CDR2 YSYEKL. Trimming stripped 4 bases from V and 0 bases from J, with 9 bases between. CDR3 length: 14 residues. The CDR3 region has the DNA TGCGCCAGCAGCCGAGGGTCTGTGAACACTGAAGCTTTCTTT. Translation: CASSRGSVNTEAFF.

This sequence joins TRBV6-6 and TRBJ2-1, with TRBD2 as a possible D gene (6 bases). Per germline, CDR1 MNHNY and CDR2 SVGAGI (reference sequence). The CDR3 loop spans 15 amino acids. Trimming left V 4 bases short and J 9 bases short, with 19 bases between. CDR3: CASSLLGTGDSEQFF. The CDR3 DNA reads TGTGCCAGCAGTTTACTCGGGACTGGAGATAGTGAGCAGTTCTTC.

The chain has TRBV27 and TRBJ2-7, with a tentative D call TRBD2 (7 bases). This CDR3 comprises 15 residues. Germline V CDR1 and CDR2: MNHEY, SMNVEV (reference sequence). V gave up 2 bases and J gave up 1 base, with 12 bases separating them. The CDR3 reads CASSLRRGASYEQYF. The CDR3 DNA is TGTGCCAGCAGTTTAAGACGGGGGGCATCCTACGAGCAGTACTTC.

This chain links TRBV9 with TRBJ2-7; 11 nucleotides line up with TRBD2. With V trimmed by 3 bases and J by 3 bases, 8 bases remained unmatched. CDR1 SGDLS and CDR2 YYNGEE come from the germline V gene. CDR3 length equals 16 residues. The CDR3 protein is CASSAGSTSGDYEQYF. For the CDR3, the DNA is TGTGCCAGCAGCGCCGGGTCGACTAGCGGGGACTACGAGCAGTACTTC.

The chain uses TRBV5-1 and TRBJ1-1, with 8 bases lining up with TRBD1. The CDR3 consists of 16 residues. Germline CDR1 and CDR2: SGHRS and YFSETQ. V lost 4 bases and J lost 5; bases outside the gene matches: 13. CDR3 bases: TGCGCCAGCAGCCCCGGGTTTACAGGGGGGAGGACTGAAGCTTTCTTT. Its protein product is CASSPGFTGGRTEAFF.

The chain links TRBV5-1 to TRBJ2-2; TRBD2 matches 11 bases. Germline V gene data show CDR1 as SGHRS and CDR2 as YFSETQ. This CDR3 spans 16 amino acids. V lost 2 bases and J lost 7; bases outside the gene matches: 7. DNA of the CDR3: TGCGCCAGCAGCTTCTTCCTAGCGGGGGGAAACGGGGAGCTGTTTTTT. This codes for CASSFFLAGGNGELFF. The full variable domain, in which reference TRBV5-1 and TRBJ2-2 provide the parts outside the CDR3, is KAGVTQTPRYLIKTRGQQVTLSCSPISGHRSVSWYQQTPGQGLQFLFEYFSETQRNKGNFPGRFSGRQFSNSRSEMNVSTLELGDSALYLCASSFFLAGGNGELFFGEGSRLTVL.

This rearrangement joins TRBV19 to TRBJ1-2; unclear D gene. V was clipped by 1 base and J by 5 bases, with 14 bases between them. This CDR3 has 15 residues. Germline V CDR1 and CDR2: LNHDA, SQIVND (reference sequence). Here the CDR3 DNA reads TGTGCCAGTAGTATAGGGAGGGCCCAAGGTTATGGCTACACCTTC. Its protein is CASSIGRAQGYGYTF.

CDR3 sequence reads: CASSWAGNYGYTF. The CDR3 region has the DNA TGTGCCAGCAGTTGGGCGGGGAACTATGGCTACACCTTC. The chain has TRBV6-5 and TRBJ1-2, with unresolved D. V was cut by 4 bases and J by 2 bases, with 8 bases left in between. The germline gives CDR1 MNHEY, CDR2 SVGAGI. The CDR3 extends over 13 amino acids.

The V gene is TRBV6-5, the J gene TRBJ1-2, with D perhaps TRBD1 (5 bases). The CDR3 length is 15 residues. Looked up from germline, CDR1 is MNHEY and CDR2 is SVGAGI. Trimming took 7 bases from V and 8 from J, leaving 23 bases between them. CDR3 amino acids: CASTPGGGALEGYTF. In nucleotides, the CDR3 is TGTGCCAGCACCCCTGGGGGGGGTGCGTTGGAAGGCTACACCTTC.

This chain links TRBV6-5 with TRBJ2-1, with TRBD1 matching 9 bases. CDR1 is MNHEY, CDR2 SVGAGI, per germline. Trimming removed 8 bases from V and 4 bases from J; junction bases left unmatched: 3. The CDR3 extends over 13 amino acids. This chain's CDR3 is CASRDRAYNEQFF. CDR3 nucleotide sequence: TGTGCCAGCCGGGACAGGGCTTACAATGAGCAGTTCTTC.

The chain carries TRBV28 and TRBJ1-1, with TRBD1 as a possible D gene (6 bases). Germline CDR1 MDHEN, CDR2 SYDVKM. With 6 bases removed from V and 0 bases from J, the gap between germline ends came to 23 bases. This CDR3 contains 18 residues. In DNA form, the CDR3 reads TGTGCCAGCAGCCCCCATCTCAGGGGAGGGACCATGAACACTGAAGCTTTCTTT. This encodes CASSPHLRGGTMNTEAFF.

This sequence joins TRBV7-9 and TRBJ1-4; 10 bases align to TRBD1. The CDR3 is 15 residues long. J lost 4 bases, V lost 5 bases, and 4 bases had no gene match. Germline V CDR1 and CDR2: SEHNR, FQNEAQ (reference sequence). CDR3 sequence: CASSRGTGVNEKLFF. CDR3 nucleotide sequence: TGTGCCAGCAGCCGAGGGACAGGGGTTAATGAAAAACTGTTTTTT.

The rearrangement uses TRBV5-4 and TRBJ2-1; TRBD1 matches 8 bases. The length of the CDR3 is 16 residues. J was trimmed by 2 bases and V by 4 bases; bases with no gene match: 8. The germline gives CDR1 SGHNT, CDR2 YYREEE (reference sequence). CDR3 sequence (DNA): TGTGCCAGCAGCAACCCCTCAGGGGGCCCCTACAATGAGCAGTTCTTC. Translation: CASSNPSGGPYNEQFF.

The J gene is TRBJ1-4, the V gene TRBV29-1, with D tentatively TRBD1 (5 bases). Between the trimmed V and J ends, which lost 3 bases and 7 bases, there was a span of 15 bases. From germline, CDR1 is SQVTM and CDR2 ANQGSEA. The CDR3 is 14 residues long. CDR3 in amino acids: CSVDRGQSGEKLFF. The CDR3 coding sequence is TGCAGCGTTGATAGGGGTCAATCCGGTGAAAAACTGTTTTTT.

V and J are TRBV3-1 (or the pseudogene TRBV3-2) and TRBJ2-3; the match to TRBD2 covers 9 bases. The germline CDR1 and CDR2 sequences are LGHDT and YNNKEL (reference sequence). The CDR3 runs to 16 residues. V lost 0 bases and J lost 2; bases outside the gene matches: 3. The CDR3 loop is CASSQDLAGITDTQYF. CDR3 DNA sequence: TGTGCCAGCAGCCAAGACCTAGCGGGGATCACAGATACGCAGTATTTT.

The chain links TRBV6-6 to TRBJ2-7; D ambiguous. Trimming pared 7 bases from V and 6 bases from J, leaving 10 bases between. This CDR3 contains 11 residues. Germline V gives CDR1 MNHNY, CDR2 SVGAGI (reference sequence). CDR3: CASTLRAEQYF. The CDR3 DNA follows: TGTGCCAGCACCCTGAGAGCCGAGCAGTACTTC.

The table lists this clone with a few counts. The chain uses TRBV7-9 and TRBJ1-1; 8 bases align to TRBD1. Losses at the gene ends were 1 base for V and 0 bases for J; bases not matched to a gene: 7. The CDR3 totals 17 residues. Germline V CDR1 and CDR2: SEHNR, FQNEAQ (reference sequence). The CDR3 sequence is CASSLVGTGYMNTEAFF. The CDR3 DNA sequence: TGTGCCAGCAGCTTAGTGGGGACAGGATACATGAACACTGAAGCTTTCTTT.

This clone was seen just once. V usage is TRBV6-5 and J usage is TRBJ2-7, with D possibly TRBD2 on 6 matching bases. This CDR3 is 15 amino acids long. Germline CDR1 is MNHEY and CDR2 is SVGAGI. V was pared by 0 bases and J by 0 bases, with 9 bases between. CDR3 sequence reads: CASSYSGGRSYEQYF. The CDR3 coding sequence is TGTGCCAGCAGTTACTCGGGGGGACGCTCCTACGAGCAGTACTTC.

The chain is built from TRBV7-2 and TRBJ1-3; D is ambiguous. V was trimmed by 3 bases and J by 0 bases, leaving 9 bases between them. CDR3 length: 15 amino acids. CDR1 SGHTA and CDR2 FQGNSA come from the germline V gene. As DNA, the CDR3 is TGTGCCAGCAGCTTGGTAACACACTCTGGAAACACCATATATTTT. It specifies CASSLVTHSGNTIYF.

This clone was seen a single time. The chain joins TRBV6-4 to TRBJ2-6, with D uncertain. The CDR3 runs to 14 residues. Between the trimmed V and J ends, which lost 5 bases and 0 bases, there was a span of 5 bases. Per germline, CDR1 MRHNA and CDR2 SNTAGT. In nucleotides, the CDR3 is TGTGCCAGCAGTTCAGACTCTGGGGCCAACGTCCTGACTTTC. Protein product: CASSSDSGANVLTF.

This rearrangement joins TRBV10-3 to TRBJ2-3, with D uncertain. The CDR3 runs 13 residues. From germline, CDR1 is ENHRY and CDR2 SYGVKD. The V end was cut by 8 bases, the J end by 0 bases, with 9 bases between. This CDR3 is CAIEAESTDTQYF. The CDR3 region has the DNA TGTGCCATCGAGGCGGAAAGCACAGATACGCAGTATTTT.

The V call is TRBV5-3, the J call TRBJ2-3; 9 nucleotides line up with TRBD2. TRBV5-3 is an ORF, and what it does is uncertain. The CDR3 is made up of 17 amino acids. With V trimmed by 0 bases and J by 4 bases, 9 bases remained unmatched. The CDR3 sequence is CARSLVKRGDQADTQYF. The CDR3 DNA is TGTGCCAGAAGCTTGGTGAAGCGGGGGGACCAAGCAGATACGCAGTATTTT.

This clone was observed once. CDR3 nucleotides: TGTGCCAGTAGTTCCTCCTACCGAGGTGCTTTCTTT. Translating gives CASSSSYRGAFF. J is TRBJ1-1 and V is TRBV19; D gene ambiguous. The CDR3 has 12 amino acids. Germline V lookup: CDR1 LNHDA, CDR2 SQIVND (reference sequence). With 5 bases removed from V and 11 bases from J, the gap between germline ends came to 15 bases.